This T cell receptor (beta chain) was retrieved from a study of T-cell memory formation after mild COVID-19. The table lists this clonotype with a few counts. CDR1 GTSNPN and CDR2 SVGIG come from the germline V gene (reference sequence). V lost 0 bases and J 1 base, leaving 7 bases between the germline ends. CDR3 length: 14 amino acids. 5'RACE primed at constant segments yielded TCR alpha and TCR beta cDNA libraries bearing sample barcodes and UMIs. TCRdb re-called the 5' RACE reads through MiXCR, storing one row per CDR3 protein. The sample records 270,000 or so distinct CDR3 sequences, about 20% being singletons.

The sequenced sample was PBMCs or a T cell subset sorted from them (not recorded which). This TCR was sampled from a man aged 18 to 35 who had mild COVID-19 (a few samples of this study predate the infection). Cell type and time point are not known. The J gene is TRBJ1-3, the V gene TRBV30; no definite D call. CDR3 protein: CAWSVGSSGNTIYF. The DNA of the CDR3 is TGTGCCTGGAGTGTAGGGAGTTCTGGAAACACCATATATTTT. The variable domain in full, completed from reference TRBV30 and TRBJ1-3, reads SQTIHQWPATLVQPVGSPLSLECTVEGTSNPNLYWYRQAAGRGLQLLFYSVGIGQISSEVPQNLSASRPQDRQFILSSKKLLLSDSGFYLCAWSVGSSGNTIYFGEGSWLTVV.